The present entry profiles one T cell receptor (beta chain) with its context. Antigen unknown. Sequenced by immunoSEQ multiplex PCR; TCRdb stores in-frame clones only, minus some. Of tens of thousands of clones detected, roughly 85% appear once; the ten largest clones hold roughly a tenth. Deletions cut 8 bases from V and 8 bases from J, with 12 bases between. The CDR3 has 11 amino acids. CDR1 is SNHLY, CDR2 FYNNEI, per germline. This record comes from a study of OX40 agonist ivuxolimab in advanced cancers. Study-wide findings and caveats: Partial responders receiving 0.1-3.0 mg/kg showed among the lowest clonal expansion.

This clonotype was obtained from an adult with an advanced solid tumor such as melanoma, head and neck, liver or kidney cancer. The sample consisted of CD4+ or CD8+ T cells sorted from blood, taken in a trial of the OX40 agonist ivuxolimab. The chain uses TRBV2 and TRBJ1-2, with a tentative D call TRBD1 (6 bases). The CDR3 here is CASYRAEGYTF. The DNA for the CDR3 is TGTGCCAGCTACAGGGCGGAGGGCTACACCTTC.